Shown below are 24 T cell receptor beta chains from a single sample sequenced in a study of cytomegalovirus exposure and HLA in healthy donors. Primers included in the PCR were 60 Vbeta and 13 Jbeta primers. Data came from immunoSEQ multiplex PCR; TCRdb stores just in-frame clones and leaves some out. The sample records about 150,000 clones, about 85% being singletons. The sequenced material came from PBMCs. The receptors stem from a man between 18 and 29 years old in good health and CMV-seronegative.

The V and J genes are TRBV27 and TRBJ1-5, with D tentatively TRBD1 (6 bases). The length of the CDR3 is 14 residues. The V end lost 5 bases, the J end lost 6 bases, and 14 bases lay between the germline ends. CDR1 is MNHEY, CDR2 SMNVEV, per germline (reference sequence). This CDR3 reads CASSGAGAGQPQHF. CDR3 coding DNA: TGTGCCAGCAGTGGCGCGGGGGCTGGTCAGCCCCAGCATTTT.

This clone was observed a few times. The chain links TRBV21-1 to TRBJ1-5; the table's TRBD1 call for D was not verified on the DNA. TRBV21-1 is termed a pseudogene. This CDR3 contains 16 residues. The CDR3 reads CASSKVAGASNQPQHF. In DNA, the CDR3 is TGTGCCAGCAGCAAAGTGGCAGGGGCTAGCAATCAGCCCCAGCATTTT.

This rearrangement joins TRBV19 to TRBJ1-5, with D maybe TRBD1 (5 bases). Germline CDR1 reads LNHDA; CDR2 reads SQIVND (reference sequence). V was pared by 5 bases and J by 1 base, with 12 bases between. The CDR3 consists of 15 residues. As DNA, the CDR3 is TGTGCCAGTAGTTGGGGGAGGTTAAGCAATCAGCCCCAGCATTTT. Protein sequence: CASSWGRLSNQPQHF.

This chain links TRBV30 with TRBJ1-6; D call uncertain. V lost 7 bases and J lost 3, with 7 bases in between. The CDR3 has 12 residues. The germline V gene encodes CDR1 GTSNPN and CDR2 SVGIG (reference sequence). CDR3 nucleotides: TGTGCCTCGGGAGACTATAATTCACCCCTCCACTTT. It specifies CASGDYNSPLHF.

The CDR3 nucleotides are TGTGCCAGCAGCTTTAGCGGCTACGAGCAGTACTTC. This translates into CASSFSGYEQYF. The chain joins TRBV7-2 to TRBJ2-7, with D perhaps TRBD2 (6 bases). CDR3 length equals 12 residues. V was pared by 3 bases and J by 3 bases, with 6 bases between. CDR1 is SGHTA, CDR2 FQGNSA, per germline.

This chain links TRBV7-9 with TRBJ2-7, with a possible D match to TRBD1 (5 bases). The germline gives CDR1 SEHNR, CDR2 FQNEAQ (reference sequence). The CDR3 sequence is 15 residues long. V was cut by 5 bases and J by 4 bases, with 18 bases left in between. CDR3 sequence (DNA): TGTGCCAGCAGCCCCCGCGGCAGCCCAGGGTACGAGCAGTACTTC. Translating gives CASSPRGSPGYEQYF. Variable domain in full (rest from reference TRBV7-9 and TRBJ2-7): DTGVSQNPRHKITKRGQNVTFRCDPISEHNRLYWYRQTLGQGPEFLTYFQNEAQLEKSRLLSDRFSAERPKGSFSTLEIQRTEQGDSAMYLCASSPRGSPGYEQYFGPGTRLTVT.

The chain couples TRBV7-8 to TRBJ2-7, with D possibly being TRBD2 (5 bases). V was clipped by 3 bases and J by 7 bases, with 7 bases between them. Germline V lookup: CDR1 SGHVS, CDR2 FQNEAQ. CDR3 size: 11 residues. CDR3 bases: TGTGCCAGCAGCTTGACTACGGAGCAGTACTTC. Translating gives CASSLTTEQYF. Drawing the rest from reference TRBV7-8 and TRBJ2-7, the complete variable domain is GAGVSQSPRYKVAKRGQDVALRCDPISGHVSLFWYQQALGQGPEFLTYFQNEAQLDKSGLPSDRFFAERPEGSVSTLKIQRTQQEDSAVYLCASSLTTEQYFGPGTRLTVT.

The chain carries TRBV10-3 and TRBJ2-1, with 11 bases matching TRBD2. The CDR3 length is 16 residues. The germline V gene has CDR1 ENHRY and CDR2 SYGVKD. J gave up 2 bases and V 5 bases, and 5 bases lay outside the gene matches. CDR3: CAISNSGRGAYNEQFF. CDR3 DNA: TGTGCCATCAGTAATAGCGGGAGGGGGGCCTACAATGAGCAGTTCTTC.

This sequence joins TRBV4-2 and TRBJ2-1; 10 bases align to TRBD1. Germline loops: CDR1 LGHNA, CDR2 YNFKEQ. This CDR3 has 13 amino acids. V shed 7 bases and J 5 bases; nucleotides not matched to a gene: 2. CDR3 region: CASKGTGDNEQFF. The CDR3 DNA sequence: TGTGCCAGCAAGGGGACAGGGGACAATGAGCAGTTCTTC.

The rearrangement joins TRBV2 to TRBJ2-5; 9 nucleotides line up with TRBD1. Matching the DNA end better, TRBJ2-7 makes the J call doubtful. Looked up from germline, CDR1 is SNHLY and CDR2 is FYNNEI. CDR3 size: 15 residues. DNA of the CDR3: TGTGCCAGCACCCCAAGGGGGACAGGGCGACGCGAGCAGTACTTC. Its translation: CASTPRGTGRREQYF.

This chain joins TRBV6-6 and TRBJ2-3, with 11 bases that match TRBD2. Germline trimming cut 5 bases from V and 7 bases from J; bases unmatched to any gene: 11. The CDR3 extends over 16 amino acids. Germline V gives CDR1 MNHNY, CDR2 SVGAGI (reference sequence). The CDR3 bases are TGTGCCAGCAGTATTTCCGGGACTAGCGGAAGGAATACGCAGTATTTT. Translated, it gives CASSISGTSGRNTQYF.

The chain combines TRBV7-2 with TRBJ2-1, with 11 bases identical to TRBD2. This CDR3 region has 14 residues. Trimming cost V 3 bases and J 6 bases; bases outside gene matches: 1. Germline V lookup: CDR1 SGHTA, CDR2 FQGNSA. The CDR3 loop reads CASSFSGRANEQFF. The CDR3 nucleotides read TGTGCCAGCAGCTTTAGCGGGAGGGCCAATGAGCAGTTCTTC.

With respect to this clone: One end of the junction varies from germline; a read error may be responsible. CDR3 loop: CTSKGAGGPRNEQFF. The CDR3 DNA follows: TGTACCAGCAAGGGAGCGGGAGGGCCGCGCAATGAGCAGTTCTTC. The chain recombines TRBV6-6 with TRBJ2-1; 10 bases align to TRBD2. CDR3 length: 15 amino acids. CDR1 and CDR2 (germline): MNHNY, SVGAGI (reference sequence).

The chain employs TRBV21-1 and TRBJ2-1; no DNA check was done on the table's D call, TRBD1. TRBV21-1 is given as a pseudogene. The CDR3 is 16 amino acids. CDR3 loop: CASSKAYRGAYNEQFF. The CDR3 DNA reads as TGTGCCAGCAGCAAAGCTTACAGGGGTGCCTACAATGAGCAGTTCTTC.

The CDR3 loop is CATGTSSYNEQFF. The CDR3 DNA follows: TGTGCCACCGGGACTTCCTCCTACAATGAGCAGTTCTTC. This sequence joins TRBV11-2 and TRBJ2-1, with D tentatively TRBD2 (6 bases). The CDR3 extends over 13 amino acids. The ends were cut back, 10 bases at V and 0 bases at J, with 10 bases in the middle. Germline CDR1 is SGHAT and CDR2 is FQNNGV.

CDR3 amino acids: CASSFPGQGLAEQYF. CDR3 sequence (DNA): TGTGCCAGCAGTTTTCCGGGACAGGGGCTTGCCGAGCAGTACTTC. The J gene is TRBJ2-7, the V gene TRBV6-5; 10 nucleotides line up with TRBD1. The CDR3 covers 15 residues. V dropped 4 bases and J dropped 6; count of bases not matched to a gene: 9. Germline V lookup: CDR1 MNHEY, CDR2 SVGAGI.

This clone was observed a few times. This sequence joins TRBV5-1 and TRBJ2-1; a possible D gene is TRBD1 (6 bases). From germline, CDR1 is SGHRS and CDR2 YFSETQ. The CDR3 loop spans 15 amino acids. V was cut by 4 bases and J by 0 bases, with 11 bases left in between. The CDR3 DNA is TGCGCCAGCAGCGAGGGGGTCAGCTCCTACAATGAGCAGTTCTTC. It yields the protein CASSEGVSSYNEQFF.

The chain combines TRBV7-8 with TRBJ2-5, with TRBD1 as a possible D gene (6 bases). The end of the DNA is better explained by TRBJ2-7, so the J call may be wrong. Looked up from germline, CDR1 is SGHVS and CDR2 is FQNEAQ. CDR3 length: 14 amino acids. CDR3 coding DNA: TGTGCCAGCAGCTTACAGGGGCCCTCCTACGAGCAGTACTTC. Amino acids: CASSLQGPSYEQYF.

V is TRBV11-3 and J is TRBJ2-1; 14 bases fit TRBD2. V dropped 1 base and J dropped 14; count of bases not matched to a gene: 10. The CDR3 runs to 16 residues. Germline assignment: CDR1 SGHNT and CDR2 YENEEA. The CDR3 nucleotides are TGTGCCAGCAGCTTAGCCCTGGGGACTAGCGGGGGCCCTAAGTTCTTC. Translation gives CASSLALGTSGGPKFF.

The chain is built from TRBV15 and TRBJ2-1; 11 positions agree with TRBD1. CDR1 LNHNV and CDR2 YYDKDF come from the germline V gene (reference sequence). V was pared by 6 bases and J by 7 bases, with 5 bases of the junction left unmatched. CDR3 length: 14 residues. Written as DNA, the CDR3 is TGTGCCACCAGGGGGACAGGGGGTGGAAATGAGCAGTTCTTC. Its protein is CATRGTGGGNEQFF.

The chain recombines TRBV18 with TRBJ1-6, with D hard to call. This CDR3 is 15 amino acids long. The germline V and J ends were trimmed by 2 bases and 6 bases, with 11 bases remaining between them. Germline V gene data show CDR1 as KGHSH and CDR2 as LQKENI. The CDR3 DNA follows: TGTGCCAGCTCACCAGGCCCAACAACTAATTCACCCCTCCACTTT. Its translation is CASSPGPTTNSPLHF.

The chain links TRBV19 to TRBJ1-5, with D tentatively TRBD1 (5 bases). CDR3 length equals 17 residues. Trimming removed 1 base from V and 7 bases from J, with 20 bases in between. Germline CDR1 and CDR2: LNHDA and SQIVND (reference sequence). In nucleotides, the CDR3 is TGTGCCAGTAGTATAGCGCTGGGAGGGGTAGGGGAACAGCCCCAGCATTTT. Protein product: CASSIALGGVGEQPQHF.

V and J are TRBV10-1 and TRBJ2-5, with 9 bases identical to TRBD2. The germline V gene has CDR1 WNHNN and CDR2 SYGVQD (reference sequence). The CDR3 is made up of 15 amino acids. After removal of 3 bases from V and 4 bases from J, the junction contained 6 bases not matched to a gene. CDR3 nucleotides: TGCGCCAGCAGTGACCTAGCGGGGCTTTCAGAGACCCAGTACTTC. Its translation is CASSDLAGLSETQYF.

V is TRBV19 and J is TRBJ2-2; 9 nucleotides line up with TRBD1. This CDR3 comprises 17 residues. V trimming: 2 bases; J trimming: 3 bases; junction bases outside the gene matches: 7. CDR1 and CDR2 from the germline V gene are LNHDA and SQIVND (reference sequence). The CDR3 here is CASSIFRGQGDTGELFF. The CDR3 DNA sequence: TGTGCCAGTAGTATATTTCGGGGACAGGGAGACACCGGGGAGCTGTTTTTT. Filled out from reference TRBV19 and TRBJ2-2, the complete variable domain reads DGGITQSPKYLFRKEGQNVTLSCEQNLNHDAMYWYRQDPGQGLRLIYYSQIVNDFQKGDIAEGYSVSREKKESFPLTVTSAQKNPTAFYLCASSIFRGQGDTGELFFGEGSRLTVL.